These 15 T cell receptor beta chains were sequenced from one sample in a study of blood T cells in healthy people across ages (dated by TCRdb to the mid-2010s). The method was 5' RACE. The data were produced on an Illumina HiSeq 2500. A second PCR of about 6 to 11 cycles was performed with a sample-barcoded 5' primer and a J-beta primer mix. The raw public data were reprocessed by TCRdb itself: fastp quality trimming at Q25, MiXCR clonotype calling, in-frame beta chains only. Merged by CDR3 protein, the rows form single entries marked with the most common genes and DNA. The sample table lists 650,000 or so distinct CDR3 sequences, 52% of them with a count of one. The ten largest account for about 13% of the sample. The material sequenced was blood. The receptors stem from a woman older than 75 in good health.

This clonotype occurred a few times. The chain couples TRBV20-1 to TRBJ2-2; D may be TRBD1 or TRBD2 (5 bases each). Germline V gene sequence: CDR1 DFQATT, CDR2 SNEGSKA (reference sequence). Trimming removed 5 bases at V and 0 bases at J, with 7 bases between. This CDR3 comprises 13 residues. CDR3 DNA: TGCAGTGCTGGGACGGCGAACACCGGGGAGCTGTTTTTT. Translated, it gives CSAGTANTGELFF.

This clonotype was recorded many times. The rearrangement joins TRBV7-3 to TRBJ2-3; unclear D gene. Germline values: CDR1 SGHTA, CDR2 FQGTGA. The V end was cut by 1 base, the J end by 4 bases, with 9 bases between. CDR3 length: 14 amino acids. CDR3 DNA: TGTGCCAGCAGCTTAAACGTAGTTTCAGATACGCAGTATTTT. Protein sequence: CASSLNVVSDTQYF.

The chain uses TRBV20-1 and TRBJ2-7; D possibly uses TRBD1 or TRBD2 (5 bases each). Trimming removed 5 bases at V and 2 bases at J, with 7 bases between. Germline-derived CDR1 and CDR2 are DFQATT and SNEGSKA (reference sequence). The CDR3 length is 11 residues. The CDR3 reads CSAVGAYEQYF. The CDR3 region has the DNA TGCAGTGCTGTGGGGGCCTACGAGCAGTACTTC.

This chain joins TRBV14 and TRBJ2-3; no firm D call. The CDR3 is 18 amino acids. Germline CDR1 SGHDN, CDR2 FVKESK. V dropped 1 base and J dropped 6 bases, with 23 bases sitting between them. The CDR3 region is CASSQARPGDVARDTQYF. CDR3 bases: TGTGCCAGCAGCCAAGCGCGGCCTGGGGATGTGGCGCGGGATACGCAGTATTTT.

This clonotype has ten or more counts. CDR3 region: CASSLRGVLATSGRQYF. For the CDR3, the DNA is TGCGCCAGCAGCTTACGCGGAGTTTTAGCGACTAGCGGGAGGCAGTACTTC. The chain carries TRBV5-1 and TRBJ2-5; 13 bases match TRBD2. With V trimmed by 2 bases and J by 11 bases, 15 bases remained unmatched. This CDR3 comprises 17 residues. Germline CDR1 is SGHRS and CDR2 is YFSETQ.

This clonotype was seen only once. This may arise from a read error, as a much more abundant clone is one base away. J is TRBJ2-4 and V is TRBV7-2, with D possibly TRBD2 on 5 matching bases. The J call is in doubt because the DNA end fits TRBJ2-7 better. The CDR3 has 15 amino acids. Germline lookup yields CDR1 SGHTA and CDR2 FQGNSA. The CDR3 nucleotides read TGTGCCAGCAGCTCCTTAGCGATAGCACCCTACGAGCAGTACTTC. It specifies CASSSLAIAPYEQYF.

Written as DNA, the CDR3 is TGCGCCAGCAGCTTGGGAACAGGCCCTCCTGGAAACACCATATATTTT. This sequence encodes CASSLGTGPPGNTIYF. The chain links TRBV5-1 to TRBJ1-3; maybe TRBD1 (5 bases). The CDR3 contains 16 residues. Germline assignment: CDR1 SGHRS and CDR2 YFSETQ. The V end was cut by 0 bases, the J end by 2 bases, with 12 bases between.

The chain links TRBV20-1 to TRBJ1-5; D is ambiguous. The V and J ends lost 3 bases and 0 bases respectively, with 9 bases between them. This CDR3 comprises 14 residues. Germline V gives CDR1 DFQATT, CDR2 SNEGSKA (reference sequence). In DNA form, the CDR3 reads TGCAGTGCTAGTGGGCCGTATAGCAATCAGCCCCAGCATTTT. Translation: CSASGPYSNQPQHF.

The chain employs TRBV25-1 and TRBJ1-2, with TRBD1 as a possible D gene (5 bases). Germline V gene data show CDR1 as MGHDK and CDR2 as SYGVNS. The ends were cut back, 2 bases at V and 10 bases at J, with 11 bases in the middle. This CDR3 comprises 12 residues. This CDR3 is CASSEPSRAYTF. The CDR3 bases are TGTGCCAGCAGTGAACCGTCCAGGGCCTACACCTTC.

As to this clonotype: A clone one base away is much larger, so this may be a read error. This sequence joins TRBV12-3 or TRBV12-4 and TRBJ2-3; 11 bases align to TRBD2. The CDR3 runs to 18 residues. Here the CDR3 DNA reads TGTGCCAGCAGTTTGGGGCCGGGACTAGCGGCAACCACAGGTACGCAGTATTTT. This codes for CASSLGPGLAATTGTQYF.

This clonotype was recorded a few times. The V gene is TRBV20-1, the J gene TRBJ2-5, with D perhaps matching TRBD1 or TRBD2 (5 bases each). The germline V and J ends were trimmed by 4 bases and 5 bases, with 17 bases remaining between them. CDR3 length: 14 amino acids. CDR1 is DFQATT, CDR2 SNEGSKA, per germline (reference sequence). CDR3 protein: CSAIVAGRGETQYF. The CDR3, as DNA: TGCAGTGCTATAGTTGCAGGGCGAGGGGAGACCCAGTACTTC.

This chain connects TRBV3-1 to TRBJ2-7; no definite D call. TRBJ2-5 explains the end of the DNA better; the J call may be wrong. This CDR3 comprises 12 residues. CDR1 LGHDT and CDR2 YNNKEL come from the germline V gene (reference sequence). CDR3 residues: CASTLQEETQYF. CDR3 sequence (DNA): TGTGCCAGCACCCTCCAGGAGGAGACCCAGTACTTC.

This clonotype was counted a single time. The chain combines TRBV6-2 or TRBV6-3 with TRBJ2-2, with 9 bases lining up with TRBD1. Unmatched junction bases numbered 8, after V lost 5 bases and J lost 7 bases. The germline gives CDR1 MNHEY, CDR2 SVGEGT. The CDR3 is 15 residues long. The CDR3 DNA reads as TGTGCCAGCAGTGGTGCGTGGACAGGGGACGGGGAGCTGTTTTTT. It codes for CASSGAWTGDGELFF.

This clonotype was picked up many times. The V call is TRBV10-3, the J call TRBJ2-1; TRBD2 agrees at 10 bases. The CDR3 runs to 16 residues. Trimming cost V 6 bases and J 8 bases; bases outside gene matches: 13. Per the germline V gene, CDR1 is ENHRY and CDR2 is SYGVKD. CDR3 DNA: TGTGCCATCAGACGACTAGCGGGCCCGAAAACCGATGAGCAGTTCTTC. This translates into CAIRRLAGPKTDEQFF.

This clonotype has only one observation. The V gene is TRBV3-1, the J gene TRBJ2-1, with TRBD2 identical over 12 bases. Germline CDR1 and CDR2: LGHDT and YNNKEL (reference sequence). CDR3 length: 16 amino acids. J was trimmed by 3 bases and V by 7 bases; bases with no gene match: 7. The CDR3 region is CASTSTSGGVYNEQFF. In nucleotides, the CDR3 is TGTGCCAGCACCTCGACTAGCGGGGGAGTCTACAATGAGCAGTTCTTC.